This T cell receptor beta chain originates from a study of blood T cell repertoires in COVID-19. Profiled with immunoSEQ multiplex PCR; TCRdb holds only in-frame clones, not every one. Here the sample spans over 300,000 clones, over 75% being singletons. This CDR3 is built from 16 residues. Per the germline V gene, CDR1 is KGHDR and CDR2 is SFDVKD. Deletions cut 1 base from V and 4 bases from J, with 12 bases between. The sample taken for sequencing was peripheral blood. This chain connects TRBV24-1 to TRBJ2-2; weak D call: TRBD1 (6 bases). The sequence came from a human donor in a cohort sampled during active COVID-19. CDR3 region: CATSDFSRGFTGELFF. The CDR3 bases are TGTGCCACCAGTGATTTCAGCAGGGGATTCACCGGGGAGCTGTTTTTT.